The rows below give T cell receptor beta chains drawn from one sample of a study of early T cells in non-severe SARS-CoV-2 infection. One entry per CDR3 protein, called by TCRdb with MiXCR from the 5' RACE reads. The sample consists of tens of thousands of distinct CDR3 sequences, approximately 12% of them appearing once. Sequences were obtained from whole blood. The receptors come from an adult who was a healthcare worker with PCR-confirmed SARS-CoV-2 infection or an uninfected control (not recorded which). The CDR3 runs from the conserved cysteine through the conserved F or W. A D gene is named only where the DNA matches it firmly. Only some rows state a clone size, as once, few, many or a class for expanded clones.

TGTGCCAGCAGCTTAGAAGGACAGTTAAATGGCTACACCTTC	CASSLEGQLNGYTF	-	many	TRBV7-2	TRBJ1-2
TGCGCCAGCAAAAGCGGGATTAGCACAGATACGCAGTATTTT	CASKSGISTDTQYF	TRBD2	few	TRBV5-1	TRBJ2-3
TGTGCCAGCAGCTTATGGGGCGTGGGGGAAGGTGAGCAGTTCTTC	CASSLWGVGEGEQFF	-	-	TRBV7-3	TRBJ2-1
TGCAGTGCTAGAGATTCCGCCCAAGCCTACGAGCAGTACTTC	CSARDSAQAYEQYF	-	many	TRBV20-1	TRBJ2-7
TGTGCCAGCAGCCCAAAGGTCCGCTCCTCCTCTGGAAACACCATATATTTT	CASSPKVRSSSGNTIYF	-	-	TRBV7-9	TRBJ1-3
TGTGCCAGCAGAGAGGGGGCGCGAGGGGAGACCCAGTACTTC	CASREGARGETQYF	TRBD1	medium-sized	TRBV6-5	TRBJ2-5
TGCAGCGTTGAGGGCGACGGCGGGGAGCTGTTTTTT	CSVEGDGGELFF	-	many	TRBV29-1	TRBJ2-2
TGTGCCAGCAGCTTAGTAGGCGGGGGGCCTTCTCGGAAATACGAGCAGTACTTC	CASSLVGGGPSRKYEQYF	TRBD2	few	TRBV13	TRBJ2-7
TGCAGCGTTTCTAGTGGGGGGAGTTCCTACAATGAGCAGTTCTTC	CSVSSGGSSYNEQFF	-	many	TRBV29-1	TRBJ2-1
TGTGCCAGCAGCTTAGATGCGGGACAGATCTACACCTTC	CASSLDAGQIYTF	TRBD1	many	TRBV7-2	TRBJ1-2
TGTGCCATCAGGGCGGACAGTCCCAATCAGCCCCAGCATTTT	CAIRADSPNQPQHF	-	many	TRBV10-3	TRBJ1-5